A selection of T cell receptor beta chains follows, all from one sample in a study of early T cells in non-severe SARS-CoV-2 infection. Using its own MiXCR run on the 5' RACE reads, TCRdb lists one record per CDR3 protein. Counted here are 65,000 to 85,000 distinct CDR3 sequences, about a tenth occurring once; the ten biggest clones make up around 16%. The specimen was whole blood, collected at baseline. The origin of the receptors is an adult who was a healthcare worker with PCR-confirmed SARS-CoV-2 infection or an uninfected control (not recorded which). Both conserved end residues are part of each CDR3. D genes are given only for firm matches. Size is omitted from some rows. Given values are once, few, many or a class for expanded clones.

j_call	clone_size	v_call	d_call	cdr3_nt	cdr3_aa
TRBJ1-2	many	TRBV5-5	-	TGTGCCAGCAGCTTGGTGGGTAACTATGGCTACACCTTC	CASSLVGNYGYTF
TRBJ2-5	-	TRBV5-1	-	TGCGCCAGCAGCTTTGCTGGCCAAGAGACCCAGTACTTC	CASSFAGQETQYF
TRBJ2-7	-	TRBV28	TRBD2	TGTGCCAGCAGTTCACCGGGACTAGCGGAGGAAGAGCAGTACTTC	CASSSPGLAEEEQYF
TRBJ2-7	many	TRBV20-1	TRBD2	TGCAGTGCTAGAGGAACTAGCGGGAGGAGCTCCTACGAGCAGTACTTC	CSARGTSGRSSYEQYF
TRBJ2-7	-	TRBV20-1	-	TGCAGTGCTACATCTTCCAGACTAGCCTACGAGCAGTACTTC	CSATSSRLAYEQYF
TRBJ2-2	many	TRBV29-1	-	TGCAGCGTGCAGCGGAGCACCGGGGAGCTGTTTTTT	CSVQRSTGELFF
TRBJ1-4	many	TRBV20-1	TRBD1	TGCAGTGCCAGCCCCACAGGGGGCACTAATGAAAAACTGTTTTTT	CSASPTGGTNEKLFF
TRBJ2-1	many	TRBV5-1	-	TGCGCCAGCAGCTTGATGGGGAACAATGAGCAGTTCTTC	CASSLMGNNEQFF
TRBJ2-5	-	TRBV12-3/TRBV12-4	TRBD2	TGTGCCAGCAGTACGTGGCGGGCACTAGCGGGAGAGACCCAGTACTTC	CASSTWRALAGETQYF
TRBJ2-3	few	TRBV20-1	-	TGCAGTGTTCTAGCGACCTACACAGATACGCAGTATTTT	CSVLATYTDTQYF
TRBJ2-7	few	TRBV29-1	-	TGCAGCGTTGTTGACAGCGCCGGCGCGCAGTACTTC	CSVVDSAGAQYF
TRBJ1-1	few	TRBV2	-	TGTGCCAGCACATTGGACACTGAAGCTTTCTTT	CASTLDTEAFF
TRBJ2-1	few	TRBV7-2	-	TGTGCCAGCAGCTTAGTACCGCGGGCAGGGCATAACGGCAATGAGCAGTTCTTC	CASSLVPRAGHNGNEQFF
TRBJ1-1	many	TRBV2	TRBD1	TGTGCCATAAAGAGACAGGGGAACACTGAAGCTTTCTTT	CAIKRQGNTEAFF
TRBJ1-2	few	TRBV19	-	TGTGCCAGTAGTATGACGAATGGCTACACCTTC	CASSMTNGYTF
TRBJ2-7	-	TRBV12-3/TRBV12-4	-	TGTGCCAGCAGTTTCTTTGGACTGGGCTACGAGCAGTACTTC	CASSFFGLGYEQYF
TRBJ2-3	many	TRBV25-1	-	TGTGCCAGCAGTGAGGCTCGAGGTACAGATACGCAGTATTTT	CASSEARGTDTQYF
TRBJ2-5	few	TRBV7-8	-	TGTGCCAGCAGCTTCGGTCCGTCGGAGACCCAGTACTTC	CASSFGPSETQYF
TRBJ1-4	few	TRBV29-1	TRBD1	TGCAGCGTCTTCATACAGGGGGCAACTAATGAAAAACTGTTTTTT	CSVFIQGATNEKLFF
TRBJ2-7	-	TRBV28	TRBD2	TGTGCCAGCAGTTCGACTAGCGGGATTTACGAGCAGTACTTC	CASSSTSGIYEQYF
TRBJ1-2	-	TRBV19	-	TGTGCCAGTACTTGGGGGACAAACTATGGCTACACCTTC	CASTWGTNYGYTF
TRBJ1-1	-	TRBV29-1	-	TGCAGCGTTGCTTACACTGAAGCTTTCTTT	CSVAYTEAFF
TRBJ1-4	many	TRBV7-2	-	TGTGCCAGCAGTCAAAACGCGAGGGGTCTTAATGAAAAACTGTTTTTT	CASSQNARGLNEKLFF